This record covers a single T cell receptor beta chain. TCRdb reprocessed the 5' RACE reads and reports one entry per CDR3 protein, with no DNA. The record lists 350,000 to 500,000 distinct CDR3 sequences, of which the ten most abundant hold 2% to 3%. This sample stems from a study of monozygotic twins with inflammatory bowel disease. This CDR3 has 15 amino acids. Germline V gene sequence: CDR1 MNHNS, CDR2 SASEGT. This sequence originates from a human donor with ulcerative colitis or Crohn's disease, or a healthy co-twin of an affected twin (not recorded which). The chain links TRBV6-1 to TRBJ2-3; TCRdb returns TRBD1, unconfirmable since there is no DNA. What was sequenced was blood. The CDR3 region is CASRHRDRSTDTQYF.